The 31 T cell receptor beta chains below were found in one sample sequenced in a study of T cell repertoires in ileal Crohn's disease (dated by TCRdb to between 2018 and 2021). Receptor libraries were prepared by the immunoSEQ multiplex PCR assay. Sourced from immuneACCESS, this table was stored by TCRdb with only in-frame sequences that have V and J called. A share of the clones is absent; for the studies checked, an unresolved V gene accounts for under half, and the remainder has no known explanation. This sample is represented by roughly 14,000 clones; around 84% of them were singletons. About 6.5% of the sample rests with the top ten. Sequencing was carried out using ileal tissue. The origin of the receptors is an adult with Crohn's disease.

This clone was seen only a few times. This rearrangement joins TRBV2 to TRBJ2-3; TRBD2 agrees at 13 bases. The CDR3 has 17 amino acids. Germline V gene sequence: CDR1 SNHLY, CDR2 FYNNEI. The V gene end was trimmed by 7 bases and the J gene end by 0 bases; junction bases not matched to a gene: 7. CDR3 sequence: CASTRGLAGTSTDTQYF. CDR3 in DNA: TGTGCCAGCACCAGGGGACTAGCGGGAACTAGCACAGATACGCAGTATTTT.

The CDR3 here is CASSPGGGAVTEAFF. Written as DNA, the CDR3 is TGCGCCAGCAGCCCGGGCGGGGGGGCGGTTACTGAAGCTTTCTTT. The gene calls are TRBV4-3 and TRBJ1-1; D is possibly TRBD1 (6 bases). CDR3 length equals 15 residues. Germline V gives CDR1 LGHNA, CDR2 YSLEER. The V end was cut by 4 bases, the J end by 5 bases, with 17 bases between.

Only a few counts were recorded for this clone. Distinct nucleotide sequences in the sample also encode this CDR3. The gene calls are TRBV5-6 and TRBJ2-7, with 7 bases aligning to TRBD1. The CDR3 sequence is 14 residues long. The germline V gene has CDR1 SGHDT and CDR2 YYEEEE. V lost 4 bases to trimming and J lost 2 bases; unmatched junction nucleotides: 6. The CDR3 region has the DNA TGTGCCAGCAGCCGCACAGGGGCTCCCTACGAGCAGTACTTC. Amino acid sequence: CASSRTGAPYEQYF.

V usage is TRBV7-2 and J usage is TRBJ2-2, with 8 bases lining up with TRBD2. The V and J ends lost 4 bases and 6 bases, in that order; junction bases with no gene match: 10. The CDR3 totals 16 residues. Germline V gives CDR1 SGHTA, CDR2 FQGNSA. DNA for the CDR3: TGTGCCAGCAGCTCGCCCTACGGGAGGGGTGCCGGGGAGCTGTTTTTT. Translated, it gives CASSSPYGRGAGELFF.

This chain uses TRBV7-2 with TRBJ1-5; 8 bases fit TRBD1. The CDR3 loop spans 13 amino acids. V trimming: 4 bases; J trimming: 7 bases; junction bases outside the gene matches: 3. Germline CDR1 is SGHTA and CDR2 is FQGNSA. Written as DNA, the CDR3 is TGTGCCAGCAGCTACAGGGGGGAACAGCCCCAGCATTTT. Its protein product is CASSYRGEQPQHF. Together with reference TRBV7-2 and TRBJ1-5, the CDR3 gives the full variable domain: GAGVSQSPSNKVTEKGKDVELRCDPISGHTALYWYRQSLGQGLEFLIYFQGNSAPDKSGLPSDRFSAERTGGSVSTLTIQRTQQEDSAVYLCASSYRGEQPQHFGDGTRLSIL.

The chain has TRBV19 and TRBJ1-1; D remains unclear. This CDR3 region has 13 residues. CDR1 is LNHDA and CDR2 is SQIVND in the germline V gene (reference sequence). Trimming shortened V by 3 bases and J by 4 bases, and 9 bases separated the two germline ends. CDR3 region: CASSITRGTEAFF. CDR3 coding DNA: TGTGCCAGTAGTATTACGCGGGGCACTGAAGCTTTCTTT.

About this clone itself: A junction end diverges from the germline sequence, so it may reflect a read error. This chain connects TRBV28 to TRBJ2-1; a weak D match, TRBD2 (6 bases). Germline loops: CDR1 MDHEN, CDR2 SYDVKM. The CDR3 length is 14 residues. The CDR3: CASRTGGLYYEQFF. The CDR3 DNA is TGTGCCAGCAGGACCGGGGGTCTCTACTATGAGCAGTTCTTC.

This chain links TRBV5-1 with TRBJ2-1; TRBD2 matches 13 bases. The CDR3 is 15 residues long. Per germline, CDR1 SGHRS and CDR2 YFSETQ. J gave up 4 bases and V 3 bases, and 1 base lay outside the gene matches. CDR3 sequence reads: CASSSGLAGYNEQFF. CDR3 bases: TGCGCCAGCAGCTCGGGACTAGCGGGATACAATGAGCAGTTCTTC.

This clone appeared a few times. The rearrangement links TRBV6-1 to TRBJ1-1; maybe TRBD1 (5 bases). V lost 2 bases and J 7 bases, leaving 11 bases between the germline ends. CDR1 MNHNS and CDR2 SASEGT come from the germline V gene. The CDR3 extends over 13 amino acids. This CDR3 is CASSESGTNEAFF. The DNA of the CDR3 is TGTGCCAGCAGTGAAAGTGGGACTAATGAAGCTTTCTTT.

The V call is TRBV2, the J call TRBJ2-7; 12 nucleotides match TRBD2. The junction had 3 bases not matched to a gene; V was cut back by 6 bases and J by 3 bases. The CDR3 is 14 residues long. Germline V gene data show CDR1 as SNHLY and CDR2 as FYNNEI. CDR3 in amino acids: CASRRLAGDYEQYF. The DNA of the CDR3 is TGTGCCAGCAGGCGACTAGCGGGAGACTACGAGCAGTACTTC.

The V and J genes are TRBV11-1 and TRBJ2-7; 8 bases are shared with TRBD1. Per the germline V gene, CDR1 is SGHAT and CDR2 is FQDESV (reference sequence). The CDR3 is made up of 13 amino acids. The V gene end was trimmed by 5 bases and the J gene end by 6 bases; junction bases not matched to a gene: 6. The DNA for the CDR3 is TGTGCCAGCAGCGGCAGGGGGCTAAGCGAGCAGTACTTC. This codes for CASSGRGLSEQYF.

The chain joins TRBV6-1 to TRBJ1-6; 8 bases fit TRBD1. Germline V gene lookup returns CDR1 MNHNS and CDR2 SASEGT. The trim removed 0 bases at V and 13 bases at J, leaving 2 bases unmatched. The CDR3 consists of 13 residues. CDR3 loop: CASSEANRGPLHF. The CDR3 DNA sequence: TGTGCCAGCAGTGAAGCAAACAGGGGGCCCCTCCACTTT.

Regarding this clone: One end of the junction is discordant with germline, which a read error may explain. This sequence joins TRBV7-7 and TRBJ2-5; TRBD2 matches 12 bases. Germline V gene data show CDR1 as SSHAT and CDR2 as FNYEAQ (reference sequence). This CDR3 spans 16 amino acids. The CDR3 protein is CASSPGLAGTQETQYF. CDR3 DNA sequence: TGTGCTAGCAGCCCCGGACTAGCGGGGACCCAAGAGACCCAGTACTTC.

The chain carries TRBV19 and TRBJ2-7, with 9 bases lining up with TRBD1. The CDR3 sequence is 15 residues long. Losses at the gene ends were 5 bases for V and 3 bases for J; bases not matched to a gene: 8. Germline V gene lookup returns CDR1 LNHDA and CDR2 SQIVND (reference sequence). CDR3 loop: CASSVQGQGIYEQYF. CDR3 in DNA: TGTGCCAGTAGTGTCCAAGGACAGGGGATCTACGAGCAGTACTTC.

This chain links TRBV27 with TRBJ2-5, with 10 bases identical to TRBD2. The junction had 9 bases not matched to a gene; V was cut back by 6 bases and J by 5 bases. CDR3 length: 15 amino acids. Germline CDR1 reads MNHEY; CDR2 reads SMNVEV (reference sequence). In nucleotides, the CDR3 is TGTGCCAGCAGAAGAGCGGGGGGGCAGGGTGAGACCCAGTACTTC. Translated: CASRRAGGQGETQYF.

J is TRBJ2-1 and V is TRBV4-1, with TRBD2 identical over 8 bases. Germline CDR1 MGHRA, CDR2 YSYEKL. The CDR3 loop spans 15 amino acids. The trim removed 5 bases at V and 8 bases at J, leaving 11 bases unmatched. CDR3 nucleotide sequence: TGCGCCAGCAGCGCCCTGGGAGCGGGAGTCTATGAGCAGTTCTTC. Translated: CASSALGAGVYEQFF.

V and J are TRBV9 and TRBJ2-7, with D maybe TRBD1 (5 bases). Germline V gives CDR1 SGDLS, CDR2 YYNGEE. V was trimmed by 3 bases and J by 5 bases, leaving 15 bases between them. The CDR3 totals 14 residues. CDR3 DNA: TGTGCCAGCAGCGGCAGGGAACCGGGCCACGAGCAGTACTTC. It encodes CASSGREPGHEQYF.

V and J are TRBV5-1 and TRBJ2-1; 8 bases are a match to TRBD2. CDR1 is SGHRS and CDR2 is YFSETQ in the germline V gene. V was pared by 6 bases and J by 2 bases, with 1 base of the junction left unmatched. This CDR3 contains 13 residues. CDR3 DNA sequence: TGCGCCAGCAAAGCGGGGGCCTACAATGAGCAGTTCTTC. It specifies CASKAGAYNEQFF.

V gene TRBV7-2 combines with J gene TRBJ1-1, with 8 bases fitting TRBD1. Trimming at V came to 5 bases and at J to 1 base, leaving 9 bases not matched to a gene. This CDR3 comprises 16 residues. From germline, CDR1 is SGHTA and CDR2 FQGNSA. CDR3 amino acids: CASSPGQGSRNTEAFF. CDR3 DNA: TGTGCCAGCAGCCCCGGACAGGGTAGCCGGAACACTGAAGCTTTCTTT. The entire variable domain, with the rest obtained from reference TRBV7-2 and TRBJ1-1, is as follows: GAGVSQSPSNKVTEKGKDVELRCDPISGHTALYWYRQSLGQGLEFLIYFQGNSAPDKSGLPSDRFSAERTGGSVSTLTIQRTQQEDSAVYLCASSPGQGSRNTEAFFGQGTRLTVV.

The rearrangement joins TRBV30 to TRBJ1-4; maybe TRBD1 (6 bases). The CDR3 extends over 14 amino acids. The V end lost 1 base, the J end lost 4 bases, and 10 bases lay between the germline ends. Germline assignment: CDR1 GTSNPN and CDR2 SVGIG (reference sequence). The CDR3 bases are TGTGCCTGGAGTGCGGGGGGGCGTAATGAAAAACTGTTTTTT. It translates to CAWSAGGRNEKLFF.

This clone has just one count. The V and J genes are TRBV10-3 and TRBJ1-1, with 9 bases that match TRBD1. CDR1 ENHRY and CDR2 SYGVKD come from the germline V gene. The CDR3 contains 14 residues. V lost 4 bases and J lost 5; bases outside the gene matches: 5. CDR3 sequence reads: CAISGGGQGTEAFF. For the CDR3, the DNA is TGTGCCATCAGTGGGGGGGGACAGGGAACTGAAGCTTTCTTT.

V gene TRBV5-6 combines with J gene TRBJ2-7; tentatively, D is TRBD2 (6 bases). The germline V gene has CDR1 SGHDT and CDR2 YYEEEE. Trimming removed 1 base from V and 2 bases from J, with 19 bases in between. This CDR3 region has 17 residues. The CDR3 nucleotides are TGTGCCAGCAGCTTGTCGGGGACCGGGACGGGGGCCTACGAGCAGTACTTC. Translating it yields CASSLSGTGTGAYEQYF.

This rearrangement joins TRBV19 to TRBJ2-1, with 9 bases matching TRBD2. The V and J ends lost 0 bases and 1 base, in that order; junction bases with no gene match: 1. This CDR3 is 16 amino acids long. Germline loops: CDR1 LNHDA, CDR2 SQIVND (reference sequence). CDR3 region: CASSIDAGGSYNEQFF. The CDR3, as DNA: TGTGCCAGTAGTATAGACGCGGGAGGGTCCTACAATGAGCAGTTCTTC.

This clone appeared a single time. The rearrangement uses TRBV5-5 and TRBJ2-3; a possible D gene is TRBD2 (5 bases). Germline assignment: CDR1 SGHKS and CDR2 YYEKEE (reference sequence). V was cut by 0 bases and J by 3 bases, with 17 bases left in between. The CDR3 is made up of 17 amino acids. The CDR3 region is CASSLAGIASRTDTQYF. The CDR3 coding sequence is TGTGCCAGCAGCTTGGCCGGGATAGCTTCGCGAACAGATACGCAGTATTTT. The variable domain in full, with the rest retrieved from reference TRBV5-5 and TRBJ2-3, is DAGVTQSPTHLIKTRGQQVTLRCSPISGHKSVSWYQQVLGQGPQFIFQYYEKEERGRGNFPDRFSARQFPNYSSELNVNALLLGDSALYLCASSLAGIASRTDTQYFGPGTRLTVL.

This clone showed up just a few times. The CDR3 bases are TGTGCCAGCAGCTTGGCTCCGGGAAACAGGGCTGTATACGAGCAGTACTTC. Translating gives CASSLAPGNRAVYEQYF. The rearrangement links TRBV5-4 to TRBJ2-7, with TRBD1 as a possible D gene (6 bases). Per the germline V gene, CDR1 is SGHNT and CDR2 is YYREEE (reference sequence). Between the trimmed V and J ends, which lost 0 bases and 4 bases, there was a span of 20 bases. This CDR3 spans 17 amino acids. The variable domain in full, with the rest retrieved from reference TRBV5-4 and TRBJ2-7, is ETGVTQSPTHLIKTRGQQVTLRCSSQSGHNTVSWYQQALGQGPQFIFQYYREEENGRGNFPPRFSGLQFPNYSSELNVNALELDDSALYLCASSLAPGNRAVYEQYFGPGTRLTVT.

The rearrangement links TRBV6-1 to TRBJ2-3, with TRBD2 identical over 10 bases. V shed 6 bases and J 10 bases; nucleotides not matched to a gene: 13. The CDR3 runs 15 residues. Per the germline V gene, CDR1 is MNHNS and CDR2 is SASEGT. The CDR3 reads CASRGGAAGGRAQYF. Written as DNA, the CDR3 is TGTGCCAGCAGGGGGGGAGCAGCGGGGGGGCGAGCGCAGTATTTT.

The gene calls are TRBV27 and TRBJ2-2; 10 nucleotides match TRBD1. V gave up 5 bases and J gave up 5 bases; unmatched junction bases: 5. The V gene's germline CDR1 is MNHEY and CDR2 SMNVEV (reference sequence). The CDR3 length is 15 residues. The CDR3 loop reads CASSHRTGGTGELFF. Here the CDR3 DNA reads TGTGCCAGCAGTCACAGGACAGGGGGGACCGGGGAGCTGTTTTTT.

In DNA form, the CDR3 reads TGTGCCAGCAGCAAAGTTTCGGAGATCCTATCCTACGAGCAGTACTTC. It encodes CASSKVSEILSYEQYF. The chain links TRBV21-1 to TRBJ2-7; TRBD2 is the table's D call, not checked against the DNA. TRBV21-1 is an annotated pseudogene. The CDR3 is made up of 16 amino acids.

The chain combines TRBV2 with TRBJ2-3, with 10 bases matching TRBD1. The germline CDR1 and CDR2 sequences are SNHLY and FYNNEI. The trim removed 5 bases at V and 5 bases at J, leaving 7 bases unmatched. This CDR3 is built from 15 residues. The CDR3 nucleotides read TGTGCCAGCAGTCCCGGGACAGGGGTCGTAGATACGCAGTATTTT. Translated, it gives CASSPGTGVVDTQYF.

The sample holds a few counts of this clone. The rearrangement links TRBV6-4 to TRBJ2-7; perhaps TRBD1 as D (7 bases). V was shortened by 7 bases and J by 1 base, with 17 bases between the two germline ends. CDR3 length: 15 amino acids. Germline V CDR1 and CDR2: MRHNA, SNTAGT. CDR3 protein: CASKEGTVISYEQYF. The CDR3, as DNA: TGTGCCAGCAAGGAGGGGACAGTAATTTCCTACGAGCAGTACTTC.

In this sample, this clone turned up once. Other DNA sequences from this sample encode an identical CDR3 as well. The rearrangement joins TRBV11-2 to TRBJ2-1; no definite D call. CDR3 length equals 12 residues. Germline V gene data show CDR1 as SGHAT and CDR2 as FQNNGV. V shed 1 base and J shed 9 bases, with 7 bases lying between them. CDR3 sequence reads: CASSLGAGEQFF. Written as DNA, the CDR3 is TGTGCCAGCAGCTTAGGTGCCGGTGAGCAGTTCTTC.